This TCR beta chain was captured by sequencing in a study of blood T cell repertoires in COVID-19 (dated by TCRdb to 2018 to 2020). A note on the overall study: Samples covering the acute and convalescent phases of COVID-19 were provided by collaborators in the United States, Italy and Spain. The material from the prospective study consisted of cDNA or gDNA derived from T cells, B-cell-depleted T cells, or PBMCs. The repertoires were released in a freely available public database intended as a resource for research on the immune response to SARS-CoV-2. The samples were drawn from the first 160 participants of the ongoing ImmuneRACE study and from over a thousand subjects provided by 6 global collaborators. Deeply sampled blood TCRbeta repertoires from subjects exposed to, actively infected with, or recovered from COVID-19 were included in the dataset. A de-identified subject ID, COVID-19 status, age in years and sex were almost always included in the sample metadata. Where HLA class I and class II types were available, the types were taken from metadata supplied by the sample provider, not from assay-based typing.

General findings and caveats noted by the study authors: Clinical and demographic metadata were provided uncurated, with the amount varying by source and participant.

In the germline V gene, CDR1 corresponds to MGHDK and CDR2 to SYGVNS. Trimming accounts for 6 bases at V and 5 bases at J, while the number of junction bases matched to no gene is 12. The CDR3 sequence holds 15 residues, the cysteine and phenylalanine included. Kept here is only the CDR3 DNA, which spans 45 bases and is read in frame from base 1. Notes on this clone: Its antigen specificity is not known. Base qualities are not recorded, but no much larger clone differs from it by a single base.

TCRbeta CDR3 regions were amplified from genomic DNA by means of the immunoSEQ Assay, a bias-controlled multiplex PCR. The published analysis was carried out like this. Within the assay, amplification of reference gene primers was used to estimate how many nucleated cells each sample contained. Sequence reads were collapsed and filtered to measure the absolute abundance of every unique TCRbeta CDR3 rearrangement. For each sample, productive Simpson clonality was calculated by taking the square root of Simpson's diversity index across productive rearrangements. Held by TCRdb, this immuneACCESS table contains in-frame sequences only and omits some clones. Under half of the omission traces to an unresolved V gene where checked; the cause of the rest is unknown. The D gene and trimming were derived from the DNA, and the V and J assignments and clone size from that table. For this sample there are 110,000 or so clones; around 91% appear just once. Approximately 28% of the sample goes to the ten largest clones.

Collaborating institutions collected whole blood in K2EDTA tubes following their own protocols. For TCRbeta analysis, collaborators shipped samples as frozen whole blood, isolated PBMCs, or DNA extracted from either of those sample types. The sequence was collected from a man in his 70s with active or convalescent COVID-19. Sequencing was carried out using peripheral blood. Recombination linked TRBV25-1 to TRBJ1-1; 7 central nucleotides agree with TRBD1. The CDR3 is CASSYTGGGETEAFF. The DNA sequence follows: TGTGCCAGCAGCTACACGGGAGGGGGCGAAACTGAAGCTTTCTTT.